The subject of this entry is one TCR beta chain. A UMI-containing oligonucleotide was joined by 3' ligation to the TCR cDNA template. Cells were not sorted; total RNA input targeted roughly 1 to 1000 ng. This entry belongs to a study of naive and memory T cell subsets. Germline V CDR1 and CDR2: SGHTA, FQGNSA. This CDR3 has 16 amino acids. V lost 5 bases to trimming and J lost 2 bases, with 18 bases between them. The SP2 primer and nested alpha and beta constant region primers amplified ligated cDNA in four rounds. In TCRdb, the 5' RACE reads were re-called with MiXCR into one record per CDR3 protein. The data contain some 60,000 distinct CDR3 sequences, less than 10% of them singletons.

The chain combines TRBV7-2 with TRBJ1-1; D is ambiguous. The source is a female donor in good health. This CDR3 reads CASSRLLRTENTEAFF. The CDR3 DNA reads TGTGCCAGCAGCCGACTCCTTAGGACGGAAAACACTGAAGCTTTCTTT.